This is a list of T cell receptor beta chains from one sample in a study of shared clonotypes between healthy human individuals. Clones were sequenced by immunoSEQ multiplex PCR, and TCRdb holds only the in-frame ones, with some missing. The table lists roughly 2.1 million clones, about 92% of them singletons, with 1.5% to 2% in the top ten. Material: naive CD8+ T cells from PBMCs. The source is a man aged 18 to 30 in good health. Some clones in this sample may be carry-over from other donors' samples. CDR3s include the opening cysteine and the closing phenylalanine or tryptophan. Each record gives: D gene, V gene, clone size, J gene, CDR3 DNA, CDR3 protein. A D gene is named only where the DNA matches it firmly. The size entry is marked missing in some rows and otherwise reads once, few, many or a size class.

TRBD1,TRBV28,.,TRBJ2-7,TGTGCCAGCAGCAATCGGCAGGGGGCGACCTACGAGCAGTACTTC,CASSNRQGATYEQYF
TRBD1,TRBV28,.,TRBJ1-6,TGTGCCAGCCTAGCCGAGGGACAGGGGTTGGCTTCACCCCTCCACTTT,CASLAEGQGLASPLHF
TRBD2,TRBV4-1,.,TRBJ2-7,TGCGCCAGCAGCCAAGGTTCTAGCGGTCCCAGGCCCTACGAGCAGTACTTC,CASSQGSSGPRPYEQYF
.,TRBV2,.,TRBJ2-1,TGTGCCAGCAGGGAAAGGCCCAATGAGCAGTTCTTC,CASRERPNEQFF
.,TRBV6-1,.,TRBJ1-2,TGTGCCACCATGGACAGCTATGGCTACACCTTC,CATMDSYGYTF
TRBD2,TRBV4-1,.,TRBJ2-1,TGCGCCAGCAGCTCCGTCGTAATAGCGGGAGGGTACAATGAGCAGTTCTTC,CASSSVVIAGGYNEQFF
TRBD2,TRBV7-8,.,TRBJ2-7,TGTGCCAGCAGCTCCACTGCCGGACTAGGGGCCTACGAGCAGTACTTC,CASSSTAGLGAYEQYF
TRBD1,TRBV5-1,.,TRBJ2-7,TGCGCCAGCAGCTTGGGGCCCAGGGGGCTAATGAATAACTACGAGCAGTACTTC,CASSLGPRGLMNNYEQYF
TRBD1,TRBV29-1,.,TRBJ2-2,TGCAGCGCTCTCGACAGGGACACCACCGGGGAGCTGTTTTTT,CSALDRDTTGELFF
.,TRBV30,.,TRBJ2-7,TGTGCCTGGAGTGTTCTGGGAGCGGACGAGCAGTACTTC,CAWSVLGADEQYF
TRBD1,TRBV9,.,TRBJ2-4,TGTGCCAGCAGCGACGGGACAGGGATGGACAAAAACATTCAGTACTTC,CASSDGTGMDKNIQYF
TRBD1,TRBV4-3,.,TRBJ2-7,TGCGCCAGCAGCCAGGGACAGGGGGTTACCTACGAGCAGTACTTC,CASSQGQGVTYEQYF
.,TRBV4-2,.,TRBJ2-7,TGTGCCAGCAGCCAGAGCCGATACTACGAGCAGTACTTC,CASSQSRYYEQYF
.,TRBV4-2,.,TRBJ2-2,TGTGCCAGCACCCCCGAGGAAGGGGACACCGGGGAGCTGTTTTTT,CASTPEEGDTGELFF
TRBD2,TRBV30,.,TRBJ2-1,TGTGCCTGGAGTGGGACTAGCGGGGCCCCCTCCTACAATGAGCAGTTCTTC,CAWSGTSGAPSYNEQFF
.,TRBV28,.,TRBJ2-5,TGTGCCAGCAGTTTTACAGAGACCCAGTACTTC,CASSFTETQYF
.,TRBV5-1,.,TRBJ2-1,TGCGCCAGCAGCCCCCGGGGGACGTCGCTCCATGAGCAGTTCTTC,CASSPRGTSLHEQFF
.,TRBV6-5,.,TRBJ1-2,TGTGCCAGCAGTTACGCCCTCTCGGGAGGCTACACCTTC,CASSYALSGGYTF
.,TRBV9,.,TRBJ1-1,TGTGCCAGCATGCGGGGTTGGGGGGACACTGAAGCTTTCTTT,CASMRGWGDTEAFF
TRBD1,TRBV28,.,TRBJ1-4,TGTGCCAGCAGCCCACAGGGGGAGGATAATGAAAAACTGTTTTTT,CASSPQGEDNEKLFF
.,TRBV11-3,.,TRBJ2-7,TGTGCCAGCAGCTCAAGAGCAGGGTCTGAGCAGTACTTC,CASSSRAGSEQYF
.,TRBV19,.,TRBJ2-1,TGTGCCAGTAGTTCGTCTCGGGACAATGAGCAGTTCTTC,CASSSSRDNEQFF
TRBD1,TRBV19,.,TRBJ2-7,TGTGCCAGTGGATCCGGGACAGGGATAAACGAGCAGTACTTC,CASGSGTGINEQYF
TRBD1,TRBV7-9,.,TRBJ2-5,TGTGCCAGCAGCCAGACAGGGGGCTTGGAGACCCAGTACTTC,CASSQTGGLETQYF
.,TRBV30,few,TRBJ1-2,TGTGCCTGGAGTGAGGTGAATTGGCTAGAAGGCTACACCTTC,CAWSEVNWLEGYTF
.,TRBV27,.,TRBJ2-7,TGTGCCAGCAGTTTATACTCAGGATACGAGCAGTACTTC,CASSLYSGYEQYF
.,TRBV27,.,TRBJ1-2,TGTGCCAGCAGTTCCCCTCGGCAGGGTATATGGTATGGCTACACCTTC,CASSSPRQGIWYGYTF
.,TRBV7-2,.,TRBJ1-2,TGTGCCAGCAGCTTAGGGGGCCCTCTCTATGGCTACACCTTC,CASSLGGPLYGYTF
.,TRBV28,.,TRBJ1-1,TGTGCCAGCAGAAAGGCGGGGGACACTGAAGCTTTCTTT,CASRKAGDTEAFF
.,TRBV7-3,once,TRBJ1-1,TGTGCCAGCAGCTTAGACGGCGCATCAGCTTTCTTT,CASSLDGASAFF
.,TRBV27,.,TRBJ1-1,TGTGCCAGCAGTTTAAACGGGAGGGCTGAAGCTTTCTTT,CASSLNGRAEAFF
TRBD2,TRBV5-1,.,TRBJ2-1,TGCGCCAGCAGCTCTTCACTAGCGGGAGGGTACAATGAGCAGTTCTTC,CASSSSLAGGYNEQFF
.,TRBV28,.,TRBJ2-7,TGTGCCAGCAGTTTCCTGACTGGGGAGCAGTACTTC,CASSFLTGEQYF
TRBD1,TRBV19,.,TRBJ1-1,TGTGCCAGTGCCGACAGACAGGGGATGTCAACTGAAGCTTTCTTT,CASADRQGMSTEAFF
.,TRBV4-2,.,TRBJ2-7,TGTGCCAGCAGCCAAGAAAACAGTAACTACGAGCAGTACTTC,CASSQENSNYEQYF
.,TRBV7-6,.,TRBJ2-2,TGTGCCAGCAGCTTATTCAAGGGTAACACCGGGGAGCTGTTTTTT,CASSLFKGNTGELFF
TRBD1,TRBV19,once,TRBJ2-7,TGTGCCAGTACACCACCAGGGGGCTACGAGCAGTACTTC,CASTPPGGYEQYF
.,TRBV6-6,.,TRBJ2-3,TGTGCCAGCAGTTACTCGCGATCCGGGACACTTACGCAGTATTTT,CASSYSRSGTLTQYF
.,TRBV11-2,.,TRBJ2-7,TGTGCCAGCAGCTTAGTTGGCCCCGAGCAGTACTTC,CASSLVGPEQYF
TRBD2,TRBV9,.,TRBJ2-7,TGTGCCAGCAGCGTAGCGAGCGGGAGAGGTTACGAGCAGTACTTC,CASSVASGRGYEQYF
.,TRBV10-3,.,TRBJ1-4,TGTGCCATCAGTGTCGACTTTCAAGAGGGGCTAGAGGGGGAAAAACTGTTTTTT,CAISVDFQEGLEGEKLFF
.,TRBV28,.,TRBJ2-5,TGTGCCAGCAGTTTACGCGAGTGGAAGGAGACCCAGTACTTC,CASSLREWKETQYF
TRBD2,TRBV15,.,TRBJ2-3,TGTGCCACCAGCAGAGTTGGGGGACTAGTGACAGATACGCAGTATTTT,CATSRVGGLVTDTQYF
.,TRBV27,.,TRBJ2-1,TGTGCCGCAGGGGTAATGACGGCCAATGAGCAGTTCTTC,CAAGVMTANEQFF
TRBD1,TRBV5-4,.,TRBJ1-2,TGTGCCAGCAGCTTTGGGACAGGGGTCTATGGCTACACCTTC,CASSFGTGVYGYTF
.,TRBV27,.,TRBJ1-1,TGTGCCAGCAGTTTCCAGGGGAGTGAAGCTTTCTTT,CASSFQGSEAFF
.,TRBV19,once,TRBJ1-1,TGTGCCAGTACTCTGGGGACGCAAATGAACACTGAAGCTTTCTTT,CASTLGTQMNTEAFF
.,TRBV10-2,.,TRBJ2-3,TGCGCCAGCAGTGATAGACACTATCTCACAGATACGCAGTATTTT,CASSDRHYLTDTQYF
.,TRBV5-6,.,TRBJ1-2,TGTGCCAGCAGCTTGGCAGGGGTTGGGAGTCGTGGCTACACCTTC,CASSLAGVGSRGYTF
.,TRBV6-5,once,TRBJ2-2,TGTGCCAGCTCTACAGGGCGCACCGGGGAGCTGTTTTTT,CASSTGRTGELFF
.,TRBV4-1,.,TRBJ1-5,TGCGCCAGCAGTACAAGGGATAGCAATCAGCCCCAGCATTTT,CASSTRDSNQPQHF
.,TRBV7-9,.,TRBJ1-4,TGTGCCAGCAGCTCCCCCGGTTCCATGAAAAAACTGTTTTTT,CASSSPGSMKKLFF
.,TRBV15,.,TRBJ1-5,TGTGCCACCAGCAGAGATGCTACAGGGTATCAGCCCCAGCATTTT,CATSRDATGYQPQHF